A selection of T cell receptor beta chains follows, all from one sample in a study of T cell responses to AZD1222 COVID-19 vaccine. Method: immunoSEQ multiplex PCR; TCRdb's copy keeps in-frame clones and lacks some. This table holds about 120,000 clones, around 87% found once. The specimen comprised peripheral blood, sampled 28 days after the second AZD1222 dose. These receptors all come from an adult who received the AZD1222 COVID-19 vaccine. CDR3s include the opening cysteine and the closing phenylalanine or tryptophan. Each record gives: V gene, J gene, clone size, D gene, CDR3 DNA, CDR3 protein. The D gene is left open where the match is weak. Clone size is not always given. Where it is, it says once, few, many or a class for expanded clones.

v_gene: TRBV7-7
j_gene: TRBJ2-1
abundance: -
d_gene: TRBD2
CDR3nt: TGTGCTAGCAGCCCCTTAGCGGGGGGGCCCAATGAGCAGTTCTTC
CDR3aa: CASSPLAGGPNEQFF

v_gene: TRBV2
j_gene: TRBJ2-3
abundance: few
d_gene: -
CDR3nt: TGTGCCAGCAGTGACAACACAGATACGCAGTATTTT
CDR3aa: CASSDNTDTQYF

v_gene: TRBV7-3
j_gene: TRBJ2-7
abundance: -
d_gene: TRBD2
CDR3nt: TGTGCCAGCAGCTTACGAGCGGGGGGCCCCTACGAGCAGTACTTC
CDR3aa: CASSLRAGGPYEQYF

v_gene: TRBV6-5
j_gene: TRBJ2-7
abundance: once
d_gene: TRBD2
CDR3nt: TGTGCCAGCAGTCGGACTAGCGGGGCCTCCTACGAGCAGTACTTC
CDR3aa: CASSRTSGASYEQYF

v_gene: TRBV19
j_gene: TRBJ1-5
abundance: -
d_gene: -
CDR3nt: TGTGCCAGTAGTGGTCGGAGTCAGCCCCAGCATTTT
CDR3aa: CASSGRSQPQHF

v_gene: TRBV7-2
j_gene: TRBJ1-2
abundance: -
d_gene: -
CDR3nt: TGTGCCAGCAGCTACGCCCAGGGCTTAAACTATGGCTACACCTTC
CDR3aa: CASSYAQGLNYGYTF

v_gene: TRBV27
j_gene: TRBJ1-4
abundance: -
d_gene: -
CDR3nt: TGTGCCAGCCGACCCCGAATGGGGGTGTCTACTGAAAAACTGTTTTTT
CDR3aa: CASRPRMGVSTEKLFF

v_gene: TRBV11-2
j_gene: TRBJ1-3
abundance: -
d_gene: -
CDR3nt: TGTGCCAGCAGCGATCGCAGGAAAAATGGAAACACCATATATTTT
CDR3aa: CASSDRRKNGNTIYF

v_gene: TRBV27
j_gene: TRBJ1-1
abundance: -
d_gene: -
CDR3nt: TGTGCCAGCAGTACCGGGAGTTTGAACACTGAAGCTTTCTTT
CDR3aa: CASSTGSLNTEAFF

v_gene: TRBV30
j_gene: TRBJ1-4
abundance: -
d_gene: TRBD1
CDR3nt: TGTGCCTGGAGTAGAACAGGGGCGGCTGAAAAACTGTTTTTT
CDR3aa: CAWSRTGAAEKLFF

v_gene: TRBV7-9
j_gene: TRBJ2-2
abundance: -
d_gene: -
CDR3nt: TGTGCCAGCCAAAGGGGAGCCGGGGAGCTGTTTTTT
CDR3aa: CASQRGAGELFF

v_gene: TRBV5-1
j_gene: TRBJ1-6
abundance: -
d_gene: TRBD1
CDR3nt: TGCGCCAGCAGGCTGCTGGGACAGGGGAATTCACCCCTCCACTTT
CDR3aa: CASRLLGQGNSPLHF

v_gene: TRBV27
j_gene: TRBJ2-1
abundance: few
d_gene: TRBD2
CDR3nt: TGTGCCAGCAGTATGACTAGCGGGTCCTACAATGAGCAGTTCTTC
CDR3aa: CASSMTSGSYNEQFF

v_gene: TRBV28
j_gene: TRBJ2-2
abundance: few
d_gene: -
CDR3nt: TGTGCCAGCAGCCCCCTAATTGGGACCGGGGAGCTGTTTTTT
CDR3aa: CASSPLIGTGELFF

v_gene: TRBV7-2
j_gene: TRBJ1-5
abundance: -
d_gene: TRBD1
CDR3nt: TGTGCCAGCAGCTCCCAGGGGGGTGCTAATCGTCCCCAGCATTTT
CDR3aa: CASSSQGGANRPQHF

v_gene: TRBV7-2
j_gene: TRBJ2-3
abundance: -
d_gene: TRBD2
CDR3nt: TGTGCCAGCAGCTTAGGGACTAGCGGGGGCACAGATACGCAGTATTTT
CDR3aa: CASSLGTSGGTDTQYF

v_gene: TRBV28
j_gene: TRBJ1-1
abundance: once
d_gene: -
CDR3nt: TGTGCCGTCTGGGCAAAAAACACTGAAGCTTTCTTT
CDR3aa: CAVWAKNTEAFF

v_gene: TRBV7-2
j_gene: TRBJ2-5
abundance: -
d_gene: -
CDR3nt: TGTGCCAGCACCCGTGGGGGCCAAGAGACCCAGTACTTC
CDR3aa: CASTRGGQETQYF

v_gene: TRBV6-5
j_gene: TRBJ1-4
abundance: -
d_gene: -
CDR3nt: TGTGCCAGCAGGGGAGCGTCTTCCGTTCCACTGTTTTTT
CDR3aa: CASRGASSVPLFF

v_gene: TRBV6-5
j_gene: TRBJ1-1
abundance: -
d_gene: -
CDR3nt: TGTGCCAGCAGGGCGTTAGCATCCCCCATAGGGGCTTTCTTT
CDR3aa: CASRALASPIGAFF

v_gene: TRBV5-4
j_gene: TRBJ1-1
abundance: -
d_gene: -
CDR3nt: TGTGCCAGCAGGGCGGGGGCCCAGAACACTGAAGCTTTCTTT
CDR3aa: CASRAGAQNTEAFF

v_gene: TRBV14
j_gene: TRBJ1-4
abundance: -
d_gene: TRBD1
CDR3nt: TGTGCCAGCAGCCGCTTCCTGACCGGGACAGGGCAGGGAAAACTGTTTTTT
CDR3aa: CASSRFLTGTGQGKLFF

v_gene: TRBV21-1
j_gene: TRBJ2-6
abundance: few
d_gene: -
CDR3nt: TGTGCCAGCAGCAAAGCGACCGGCTCTGGGGCCAACGTCCTGACTTTC
CDR3aa: CASSKATGSGANVLTF

v_gene: TRBV7-3
j_gene: TRBJ2-2
abundance: -
d_gene: TRBD2
CDR3nt: TGTGCCAGCAGCGGGTCGACTAGCGGGGTTGACACCGGGGAGCTGTTTTTT
CDR3aa: CASSGSTSGVDTGELFF

v_gene: TRBV19
j_gene: TRBJ2-1
abundance: once
d_gene: -
CDR3nt: TGTGCCAGTAACAATGAGCAGTTCTTC
CDR3aa: CASNNEQFF

v_gene: TRBV4-3
j_gene: TRBJ2-3
abundance: -
d_gene: -
CDR3nt: TGCGCCAGCAGCCAGGAGACAGGGAGGTTGACAGATACGCAGTATTTT
CDR3aa: CASSQETGRLTDTQYF

v_gene: TRBV6-4
j_gene: TRBJ2-2
abundance: -
d_gene: -
CDR3nt: TGTGCCAGCAGTCCCGACTCAATCACCGGGGAGCTGTTTTTT
CDR3aa: CASSPDSITGELFF

v_gene: TRBV18
j_gene: TRBJ1-4
abundance: -
d_gene: TRBD1
CDR3nt: TGTGCCAGCTCAATGGACAGGGCGGGAAATGAAAAACTGTTTTTT
CDR3aa: CASSMDRAGNEKLFF

v_gene: TRBV7-2
j_gene: TRBJ1-6
abundance: once
d_gene: TRBD1
CDR3nt: TGTGCCAGCAGCGGCGGACAGGCGAATAATTCACCCCTCCACTTT
CDR3aa: CASSGGQANNSPLHF

v_gene: TRBV7-9
j_gene: TRBJ2-3
abundance: -
d_gene: -
CDR3nt: TGTGCCAGCAGCCCAGGGGTGATTAGCACAGATACGCAGTATTTT
CDR3aa: CASSPGVISTDTQYF

v_gene: TRBV12-3/TRBV12-4
j_gene: TRBJ2-2
abundance: once
d_gene: -
CDR3nt: TGTGCCAGCAGTACGAGCTTCACCGGGGAGCTGTTTTTT
CDR3aa: CASSTSFTGELFF

v_gene: TRBV14
j_gene: TRBJ1-4
abundance: -
d_gene: TRBD1
CDR3nt: TGTGCCAGCAGCCACCCGACAGGGCCGCGGGGTAATGAAAAACTGTTTTTT
CDR3aa: CASSHPTGPRGNEKLFF

v_gene: TRBV21-1
j_gene: TRBJ2-7
abundance: -
d_gene: -
CDR3nt: TGTGCCACAAAACGGGCTTATGGGACCGCAAGCTCCTACGAGCAGTACTTC
CDR3aa: CATKRAYGTASSYEQYF

v_gene: TRBV6-5
j_gene: TRBJ2-2
abundance: -
d_gene: TRBD1
CDR3nt: TGTGCCAGCAGTTTGGAAGGGGGCTTCACCGGGGAGCTGTTTTTT
CDR3aa: CASSLEGGFTGELFF

v_gene: TRBV2
j_gene: TRBJ2-3
abundance: -
d_gene: -
CDR3nt: TGTGCCAGCAGCAGGGGCAGCACAGATACGCAGTATTTT
CDR3aa: CASSRGSTDTQYF

v_gene: TRBV15
j_gene: TRBJ2-3
abundance: -
d_gene: TRBD2
CDR3nt: TGTGCCACCAGCAGAGGGGAGCGGGGGCTAACAGATACGCAGTATTTT
CDR3aa: CATSRGERGLTDTQYF

v_gene: TRBV30
j_gene: TRBJ1-2
abundance: -
d_gene: TRBD1
CDR3nt: TGTGCCTCGGATGGACAGGGTAGGGACTATGGCTACACCTTC
CDR3aa: CASDGQGRDYGYTF